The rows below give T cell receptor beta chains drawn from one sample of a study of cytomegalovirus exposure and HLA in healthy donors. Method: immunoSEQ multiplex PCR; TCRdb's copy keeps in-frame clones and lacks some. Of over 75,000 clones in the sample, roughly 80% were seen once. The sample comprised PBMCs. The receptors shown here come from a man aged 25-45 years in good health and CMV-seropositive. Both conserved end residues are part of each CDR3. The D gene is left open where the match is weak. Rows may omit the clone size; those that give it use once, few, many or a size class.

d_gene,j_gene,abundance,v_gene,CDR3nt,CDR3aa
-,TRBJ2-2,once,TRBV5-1,TGCGCCAGCAGTCGGGGGTCGTATACCGGGGAGCTGTTTTTT,CASSRGSYTGELFF
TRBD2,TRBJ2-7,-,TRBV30,TGTGCCTGGAGCCTGAGCGGGACGGGGATTTACGAGCAGTACTTC,CAWSLSGTGIYEQYF
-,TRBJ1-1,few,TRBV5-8,TGTGCCAGCAGCTCGGGCAGGGTCTCCTCTCGAAACACTGAAGCTTTCTTT,CASSSGRVSSRNTEAFF
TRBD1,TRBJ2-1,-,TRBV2,TGTGCCAGCAGCGCACAGGGACAGGGGGCTTCGGTCTTC,CASSAQGQGASVF
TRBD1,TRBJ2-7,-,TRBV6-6,TGTGCCAGCAGTTACTCGGGACAGGGACCCTACGAGCAGTACTTC,CASSYSGQGPYEQYF
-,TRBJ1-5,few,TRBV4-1,TGCGCCAGCGGTGCCGTCGGGGGAACTAATCAGCCCCAGCATTTT,CASGAVGGTNQPQHF
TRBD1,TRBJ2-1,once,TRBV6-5,TGTGCCAGCAGCCCCCCGGACAGGGGTATGGATGAGCAGTTCTTC,CASSPPDRGMDEQFF
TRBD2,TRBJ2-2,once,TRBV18,TGTGCCAGCTCCGCCCTTAGCGGGAGCCAGGGACCCGGGGAGCTGTTTTTT,CASSALSGSQGPGELFF
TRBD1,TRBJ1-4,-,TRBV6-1,TGTGCCAGCAGTACCGGGACAGAGAACTTGTTTTTT,CASSTGTENLFF
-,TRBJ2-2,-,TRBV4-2,TGTGCCAGCAGCCAACAATCCAGGGATGCCGGGGAGCTGTTTTTT,CASSQQSRDAGELFF
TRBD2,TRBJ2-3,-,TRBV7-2,TGTGCCAGCAAGCCCGGGACTAGCGGGACAGATACGCAGTATTTT,CASKPGTSGTDTQYF
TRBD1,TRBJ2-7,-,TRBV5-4,TGTGCCAGCAGCTTGGGGACAGGGGGCGTGTACGAGCAGTACTTC,CASSLGTGGVYEQYF
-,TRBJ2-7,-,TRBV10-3,TGTGCCATCAGTGCCCAGAACTACGAGCAGTACTTC,CAISAQNYEQYF
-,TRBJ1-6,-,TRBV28,TGTGCCAGCAGTTTTAGCTATAATTCACCCCTCCACTTT,CASSFSYNSPLHF
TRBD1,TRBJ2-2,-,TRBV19,TGTGCCAGTAGTCCAAGACAGGGTCAAGTGTCGGAGCTGTTTTTT,CASSPRQGQVSELFF
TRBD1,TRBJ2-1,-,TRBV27,TGTGCCAGCAGGGCTGACAGGGGGTACTACAATGAGCAGTTCTTC,CASRADRGYYNEQFF
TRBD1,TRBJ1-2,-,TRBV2,TGTGCCAGCAGCCGACAGGGTGAGGGCTACACCTTC,CASSRQGEGYTF
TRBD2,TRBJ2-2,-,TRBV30,TGTGCCTGGAGTGTACTAGCGGGAGTCCCCGGGGAGCTGTTTTTT,CAWSVLAGVPGELFF
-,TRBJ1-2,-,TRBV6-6,TGTGCCAGCAGTACCGAGAGGAAAGTCTATGGCTACACCTTC,CASSTERKVYGYTF
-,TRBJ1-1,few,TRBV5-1,TGCGCCAGCAGCTTGAATATGAACACTGAAGCTTTCTTT,CASSLNMNTEAFF
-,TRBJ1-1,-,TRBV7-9,TGTGCCAGCACCACACTTTCCGGAGGGGACGTCGTGAACACTGAAGCTTTCTTT,CASTTLSGGDVVNTEAFF
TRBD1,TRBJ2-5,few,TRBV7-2,TGTGCCAGTGCGGACAGGGGGCTAGTGGAGACCCAGTACTTC,CASADRGLVETQYF
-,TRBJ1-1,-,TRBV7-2,TGTGCCAGCAGCTTAGTTGAGGAAGCTTTCTTT,CASSLVEEAFF
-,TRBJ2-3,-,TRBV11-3,TGTGCCAGCAGCTTAGACAAGCGGGGCACAGATACGCAGTATTTT,CASSLDKRGTDTQYF
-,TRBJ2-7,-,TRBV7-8,TGTGCCAGCAGCTTAGGGCACAGGGACTACGAGCAGTACTTC,CASSLGHRDYEQYF
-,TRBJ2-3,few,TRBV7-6,TGTGCCAGCAGCTTAGTGCTTTTCGGGGTTGCAGATACGCAGTATTTT,CASSLVLFGVADTQYF
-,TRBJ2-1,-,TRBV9,TGTGCCAGCAGCGTAGGCGGGACCCCAAATGAGCAGTTCTTC,CASSVGGTPNEQFF
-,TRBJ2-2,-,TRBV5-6,TGTGCCAGCAGCTTGGCCCACCCGGCCGGGGAGCTGTTTTTT,CASSLAHPAGELFF
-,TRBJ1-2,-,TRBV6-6,TGTGCCAGCAGTCCCGCGGGGCTGTATGGCTACACCTTC,CASSPAGLYGYTF